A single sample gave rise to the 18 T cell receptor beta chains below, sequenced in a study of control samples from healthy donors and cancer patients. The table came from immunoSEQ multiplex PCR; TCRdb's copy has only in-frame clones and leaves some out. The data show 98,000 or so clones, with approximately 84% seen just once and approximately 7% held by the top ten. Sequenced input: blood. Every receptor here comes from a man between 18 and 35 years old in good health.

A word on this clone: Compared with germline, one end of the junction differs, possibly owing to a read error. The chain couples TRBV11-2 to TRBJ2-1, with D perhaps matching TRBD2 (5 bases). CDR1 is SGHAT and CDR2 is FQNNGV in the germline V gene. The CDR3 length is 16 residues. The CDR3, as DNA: TGTGCCAACAGCCTAGGGAGTTTAACCACCTACAATGAGCAGTTCTTC. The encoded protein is CANSLGSLTTYNEQFF.

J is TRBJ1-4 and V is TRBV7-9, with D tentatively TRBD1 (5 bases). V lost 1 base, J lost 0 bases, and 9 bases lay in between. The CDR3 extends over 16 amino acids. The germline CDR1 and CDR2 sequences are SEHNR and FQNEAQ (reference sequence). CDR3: CASSLVSGSTNEKLFF. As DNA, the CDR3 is TGTGCCAGCAGCTTAGTGTCAGGGTCAACTAATGAAAAACTGTTTTTT.

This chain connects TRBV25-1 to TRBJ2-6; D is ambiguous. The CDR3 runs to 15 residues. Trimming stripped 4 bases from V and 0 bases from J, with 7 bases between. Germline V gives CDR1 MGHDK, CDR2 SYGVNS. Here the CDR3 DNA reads TGTGCCAGCAGTGGGGAACCCTCTGGGGCCAACGTCCTGACTTTC. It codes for CASSGEPSGANVLTF.

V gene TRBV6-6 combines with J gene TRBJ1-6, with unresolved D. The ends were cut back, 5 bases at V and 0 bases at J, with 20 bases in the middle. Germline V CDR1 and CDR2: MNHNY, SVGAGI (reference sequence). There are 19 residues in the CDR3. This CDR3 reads CASSHPEMGPSSYNSPLHF. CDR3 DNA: TGTGCCAGCAGTCATCCAGAAATGGGTCCAAGCTCCTATAATTCACCCCTCCACTTT.

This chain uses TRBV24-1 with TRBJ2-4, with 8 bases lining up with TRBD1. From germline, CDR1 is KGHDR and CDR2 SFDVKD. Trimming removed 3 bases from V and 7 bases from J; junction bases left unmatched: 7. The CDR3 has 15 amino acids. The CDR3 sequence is CATSDGGTGGNIQYF. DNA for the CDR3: TGTGCCACCAGTGATGGAGGGACAGGCGGGAACATTCAGTACTTC.

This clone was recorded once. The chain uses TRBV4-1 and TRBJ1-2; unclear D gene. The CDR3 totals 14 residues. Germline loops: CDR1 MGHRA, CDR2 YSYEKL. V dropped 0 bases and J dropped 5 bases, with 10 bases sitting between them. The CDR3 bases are TGCGCCAGCAGCCAAGAAGTCGGATGGTATGGCTACACCTTC. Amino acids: CASSQEVGWYGYTF.

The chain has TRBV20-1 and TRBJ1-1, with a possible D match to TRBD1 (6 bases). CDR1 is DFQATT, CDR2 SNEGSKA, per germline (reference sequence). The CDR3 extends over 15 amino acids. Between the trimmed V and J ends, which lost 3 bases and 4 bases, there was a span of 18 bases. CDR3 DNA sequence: TGCAGTGCTAGTACCCCCCGGGGGCTTGGCACTGAAGCTTTCTTT. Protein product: CSASTPRGLGTEAFF.

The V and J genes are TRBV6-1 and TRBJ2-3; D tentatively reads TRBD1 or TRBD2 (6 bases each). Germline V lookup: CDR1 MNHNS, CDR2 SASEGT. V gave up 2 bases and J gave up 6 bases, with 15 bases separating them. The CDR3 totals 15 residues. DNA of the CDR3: TGTGCCAGCAGTGAACAGTACAGGGAGGCGGATACGCAGTATTTT. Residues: CASSEQYREADTQYF.

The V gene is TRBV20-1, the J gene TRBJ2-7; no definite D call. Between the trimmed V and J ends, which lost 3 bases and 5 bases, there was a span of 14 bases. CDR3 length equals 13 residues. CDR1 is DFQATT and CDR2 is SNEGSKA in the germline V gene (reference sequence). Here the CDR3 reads CSASHHEIHEQYF. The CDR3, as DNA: TGCAGTGCTAGTCATCACGAAATACACGAGCAGTACTTC.

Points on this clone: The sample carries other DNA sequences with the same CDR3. The CDR3 DNA sequence: TGTGCCAGCAGTTTAGGCCTATATGGCTACACCTTC. It encodes CASSLGLYGYTF. The chain couples TRBV12-3 or TRBV12-4 to TRBJ1-2; D call uncertain. V lost 1 base and J 5 bases, leaving 5 bases between the germline ends. The CDR3 contains 12 residues.

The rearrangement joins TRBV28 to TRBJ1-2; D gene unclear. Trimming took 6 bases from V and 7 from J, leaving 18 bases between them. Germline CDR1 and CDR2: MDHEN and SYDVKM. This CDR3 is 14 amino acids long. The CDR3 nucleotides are TGTGCCAGCAGCCTATCTCAACCCCCGTTTGGCTACACCTTC. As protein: CASSLSQPPFGYTF.

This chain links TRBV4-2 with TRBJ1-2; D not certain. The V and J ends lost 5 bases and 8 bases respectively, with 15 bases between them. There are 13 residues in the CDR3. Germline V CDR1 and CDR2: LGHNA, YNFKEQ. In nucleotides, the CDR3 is TGTGCCAGCAGCACGGGTGGACTATGGGGCTACACCTTC. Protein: CASSTGGLWGYTF.

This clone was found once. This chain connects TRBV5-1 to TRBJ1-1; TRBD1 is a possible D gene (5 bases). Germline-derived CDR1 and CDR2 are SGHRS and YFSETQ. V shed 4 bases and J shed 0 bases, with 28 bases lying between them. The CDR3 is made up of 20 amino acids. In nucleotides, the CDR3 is TGCGCCAGCAGCCTAACTCAAACGGGACCCGAATCGGGGGTGAACACTGAAGCTTTCTTT. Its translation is CASSLTQTGPESGVNTEAFF.

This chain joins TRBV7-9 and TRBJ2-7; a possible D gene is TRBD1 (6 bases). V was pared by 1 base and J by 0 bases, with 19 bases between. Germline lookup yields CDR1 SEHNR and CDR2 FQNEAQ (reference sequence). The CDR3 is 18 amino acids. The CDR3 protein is CASSLGEEADSISYEQYF. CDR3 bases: TGTGCCAGCAGCTTAGGAGAGGAAGCGGACAGCATCTCCTACGAGCAGTACTTC.

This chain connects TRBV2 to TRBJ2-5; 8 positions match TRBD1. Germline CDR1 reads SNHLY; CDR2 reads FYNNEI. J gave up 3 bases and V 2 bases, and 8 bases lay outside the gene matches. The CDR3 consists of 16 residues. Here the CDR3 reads CASSEYRTGKEETQYF. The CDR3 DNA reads TGTGCCAGCAGTGAATACAGGACAGGGAAGGAAGAGACCCAGTACTTC.

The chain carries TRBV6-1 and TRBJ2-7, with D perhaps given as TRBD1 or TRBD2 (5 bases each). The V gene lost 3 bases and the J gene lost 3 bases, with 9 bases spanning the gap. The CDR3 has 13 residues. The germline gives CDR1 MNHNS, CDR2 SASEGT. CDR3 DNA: TGTGCCAGCAGTGAGAGGGGCCTCTACGAGCAGTACGTC. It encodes CASSERGLYEQYV.

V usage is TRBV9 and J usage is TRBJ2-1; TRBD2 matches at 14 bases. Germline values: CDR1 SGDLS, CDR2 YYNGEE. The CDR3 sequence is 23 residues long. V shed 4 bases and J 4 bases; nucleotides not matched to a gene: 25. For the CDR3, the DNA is TGTGCCAGCAGCAGCCCGGGACAGATAATTCGAGGACTAGCGGGGGGCGGGTACAATGAGCAGTTCTTC. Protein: CASSSPGQIIRGLAGGGYNEQFF.

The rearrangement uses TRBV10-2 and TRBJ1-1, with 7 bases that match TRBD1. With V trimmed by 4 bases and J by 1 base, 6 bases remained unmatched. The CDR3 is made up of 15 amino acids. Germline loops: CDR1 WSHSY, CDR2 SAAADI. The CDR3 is CASSGRQGRNTEAFF. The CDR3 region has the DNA TGCGCCAGCAGTGGACGACAGGGAAGGAACACTGAAGCTTTCTTT.